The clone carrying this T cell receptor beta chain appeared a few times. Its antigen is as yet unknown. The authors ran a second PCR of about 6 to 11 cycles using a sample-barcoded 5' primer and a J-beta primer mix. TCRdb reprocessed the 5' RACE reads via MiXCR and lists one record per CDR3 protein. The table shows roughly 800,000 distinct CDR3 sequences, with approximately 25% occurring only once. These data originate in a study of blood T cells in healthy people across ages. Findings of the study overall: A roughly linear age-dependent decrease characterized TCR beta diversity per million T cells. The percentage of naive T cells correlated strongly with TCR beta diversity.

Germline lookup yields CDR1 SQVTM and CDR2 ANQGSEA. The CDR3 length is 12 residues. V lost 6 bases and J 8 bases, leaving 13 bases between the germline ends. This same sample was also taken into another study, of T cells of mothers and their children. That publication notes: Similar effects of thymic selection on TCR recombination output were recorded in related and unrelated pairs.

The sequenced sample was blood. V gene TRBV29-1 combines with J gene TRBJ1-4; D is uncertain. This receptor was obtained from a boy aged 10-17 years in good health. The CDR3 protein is CSVVNDVEKLFF. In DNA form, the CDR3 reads TGCAGCGTGGTGAATGACGTGGAAAAACTGTTTTTT.